This T cell receptor (beta chain) was recorded in a study of cytomegalovirus exposure and HLA in healthy donors. Trimming left V 2 bases short and J 7 bases short, with 21 bases between. The CDR3 extends over 17 amino acids. Germline-derived CDR1 and CDR2 are SGHAT and FQNNGV. With 60 Vbeta and 13 Jbeta primers, the PCR was carried out. Measured with immunoSEQ multiplex PCR; TCRdb has only the in-frame clones, and not every one. The table records about 70,000 clones, around 80% of them present only once. The rearrangement links TRBV11-2 to TRBJ2-1, with a possible D match to TRBD2 (6 bases). This TCR derives from a girl under 18 in good health and CMV-seropositive. Material: PBMCs. Here the CDR3 reads CASSLLWAAGRNNEQFF. The CDR3 DNA reads as TGTGCCAGCAGCTTACTTTGGGCGGCGGGGAGAAATAATGAGCAGTTCTTC.